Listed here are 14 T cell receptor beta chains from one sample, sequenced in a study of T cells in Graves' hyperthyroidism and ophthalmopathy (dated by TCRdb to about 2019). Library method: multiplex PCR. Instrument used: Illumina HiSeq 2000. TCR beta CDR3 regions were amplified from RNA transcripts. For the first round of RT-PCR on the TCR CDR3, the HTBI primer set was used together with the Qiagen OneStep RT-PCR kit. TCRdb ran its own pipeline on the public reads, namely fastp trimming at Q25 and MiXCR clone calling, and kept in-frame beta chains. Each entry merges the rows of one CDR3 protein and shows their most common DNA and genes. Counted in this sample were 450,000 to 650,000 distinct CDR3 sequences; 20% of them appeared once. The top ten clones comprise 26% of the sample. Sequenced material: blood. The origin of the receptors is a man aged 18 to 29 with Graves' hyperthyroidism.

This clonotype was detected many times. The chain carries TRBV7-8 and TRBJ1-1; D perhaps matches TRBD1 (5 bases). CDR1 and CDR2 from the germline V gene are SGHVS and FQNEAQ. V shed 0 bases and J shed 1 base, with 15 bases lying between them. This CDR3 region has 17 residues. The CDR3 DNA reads TGTGCCAGCAGCTTAGCCCCCCAGGGATCGGGGAACACTGAAGCTTTCTTT. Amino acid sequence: CASSLAPQGSGNTEAFF.

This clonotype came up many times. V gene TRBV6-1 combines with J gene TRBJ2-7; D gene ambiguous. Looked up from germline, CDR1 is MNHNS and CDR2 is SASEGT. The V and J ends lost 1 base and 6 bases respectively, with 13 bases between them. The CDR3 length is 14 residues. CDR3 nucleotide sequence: TGTGCCAGCAGTGAAGGGCCCCAGCCCCTCGAGCAGTACTTC. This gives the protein CASSEGPQPLEQYF.

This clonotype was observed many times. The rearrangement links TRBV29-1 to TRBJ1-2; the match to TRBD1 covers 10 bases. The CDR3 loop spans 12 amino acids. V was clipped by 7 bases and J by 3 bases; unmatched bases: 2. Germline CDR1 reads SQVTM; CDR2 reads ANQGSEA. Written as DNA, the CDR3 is TGCAGCGCCGGGACAGGGGACTATGGCTACACCTTC. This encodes CSAGTGDYGYTF.

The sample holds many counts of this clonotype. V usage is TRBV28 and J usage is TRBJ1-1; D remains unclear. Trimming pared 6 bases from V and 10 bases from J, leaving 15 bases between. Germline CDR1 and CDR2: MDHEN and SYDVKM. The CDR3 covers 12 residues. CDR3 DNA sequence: TGTGCCAGCAGCCGAATACTGGCGGGAGCTTTCTTT. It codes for CASSRILAGAFF.

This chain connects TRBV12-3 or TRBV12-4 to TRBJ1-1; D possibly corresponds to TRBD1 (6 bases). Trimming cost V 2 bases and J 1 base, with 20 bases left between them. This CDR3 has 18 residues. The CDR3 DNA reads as TGTGCCAGCAGTTTAAGGGTCGCGGTACGGGGGGCGAACACTGAAGCTTTCTTT. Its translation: CASSLRVAVRGANTEAFF.

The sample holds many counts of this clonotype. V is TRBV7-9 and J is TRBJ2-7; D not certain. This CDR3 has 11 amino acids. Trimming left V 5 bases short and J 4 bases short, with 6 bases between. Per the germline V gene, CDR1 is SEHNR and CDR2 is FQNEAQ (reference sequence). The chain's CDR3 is CASSLMYEQYF. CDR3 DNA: TGTGCCAGCAGCCTAATGTACGAGCAGTACTTC.

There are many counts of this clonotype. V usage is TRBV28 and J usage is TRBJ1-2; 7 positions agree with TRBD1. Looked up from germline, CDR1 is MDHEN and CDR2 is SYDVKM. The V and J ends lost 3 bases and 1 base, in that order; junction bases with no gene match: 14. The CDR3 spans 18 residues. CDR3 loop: CASSFQGGAIPLNYGYTF. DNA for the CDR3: TGTGCCAGCAGTTTTCAAGGGGGCGCTATCCCCCTTAACTATGGCTACACCTTC.

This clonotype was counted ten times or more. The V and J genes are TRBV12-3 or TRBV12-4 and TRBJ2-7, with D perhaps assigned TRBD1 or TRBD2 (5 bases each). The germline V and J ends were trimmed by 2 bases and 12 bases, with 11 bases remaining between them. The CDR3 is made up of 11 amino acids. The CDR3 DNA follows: TGTGCCAGCAGTTTAACGGGGACGCGGTACTTC. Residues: CASSLTGTRYF.

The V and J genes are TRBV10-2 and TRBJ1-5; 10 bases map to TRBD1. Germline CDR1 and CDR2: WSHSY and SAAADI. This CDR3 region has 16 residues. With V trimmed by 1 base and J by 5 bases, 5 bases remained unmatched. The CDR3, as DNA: TGCGCCAGCAGTGAGTTCGGACAGGGGGTGGATCAGCCCCAGCATTTT. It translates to CASSEFGQGVDQPQHF.

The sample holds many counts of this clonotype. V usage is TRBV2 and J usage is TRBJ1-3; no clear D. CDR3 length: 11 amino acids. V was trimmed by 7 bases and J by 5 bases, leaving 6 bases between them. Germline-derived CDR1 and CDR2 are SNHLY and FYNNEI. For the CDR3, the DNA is TGTGCCAGCACTGACAGAAACACCATATATTTT. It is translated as CASTDRNTIYF.

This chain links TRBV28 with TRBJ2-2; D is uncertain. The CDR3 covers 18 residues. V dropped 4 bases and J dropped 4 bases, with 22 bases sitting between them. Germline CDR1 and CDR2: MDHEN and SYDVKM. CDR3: CASSSYRRVSPSTGELFF. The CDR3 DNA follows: TGTGCCAGCAGTTCCTATCGACGAGTAAGCCCGAGCACCGGGGAGCTGTTTTTT.

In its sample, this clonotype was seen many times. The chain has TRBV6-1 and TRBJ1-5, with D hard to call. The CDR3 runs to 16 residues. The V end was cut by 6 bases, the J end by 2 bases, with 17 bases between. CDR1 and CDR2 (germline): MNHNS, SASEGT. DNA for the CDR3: TGTGCCAGCAGAAGGGTCTCCTCGGCCGGCAATCAGCCCCAGCATTTT. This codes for CASRRVSSAGNQPQHF.

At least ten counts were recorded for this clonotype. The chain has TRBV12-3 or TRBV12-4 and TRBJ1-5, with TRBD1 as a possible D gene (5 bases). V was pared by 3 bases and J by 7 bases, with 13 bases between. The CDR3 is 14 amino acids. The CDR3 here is CASSLGRENQPQHF. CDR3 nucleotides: TGTGCCAGCAGTTTGGGCAGGGAGAACCAGCCCCAGCATTTT.

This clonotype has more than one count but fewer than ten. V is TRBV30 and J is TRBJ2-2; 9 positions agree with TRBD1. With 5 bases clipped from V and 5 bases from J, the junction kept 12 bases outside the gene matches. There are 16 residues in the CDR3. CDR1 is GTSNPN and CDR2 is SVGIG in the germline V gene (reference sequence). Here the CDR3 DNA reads TGTGCCTGGGCCGTGAGTAGGACAGGGGTGACCGGGGAGCTGTTTTTT. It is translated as CAWAVSRTGVTGELFF. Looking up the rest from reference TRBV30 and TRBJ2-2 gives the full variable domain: SQTIHQWPATLVQPVGSPLSLECTVEGTSNPNLYWYRQAAGRGLQLLFYSVGIGQISSEVPQNLSASRPQDRQFILSSKKLLLSDSGFYLCAWAVSRTGVTGELFFGEGSRLTVL.